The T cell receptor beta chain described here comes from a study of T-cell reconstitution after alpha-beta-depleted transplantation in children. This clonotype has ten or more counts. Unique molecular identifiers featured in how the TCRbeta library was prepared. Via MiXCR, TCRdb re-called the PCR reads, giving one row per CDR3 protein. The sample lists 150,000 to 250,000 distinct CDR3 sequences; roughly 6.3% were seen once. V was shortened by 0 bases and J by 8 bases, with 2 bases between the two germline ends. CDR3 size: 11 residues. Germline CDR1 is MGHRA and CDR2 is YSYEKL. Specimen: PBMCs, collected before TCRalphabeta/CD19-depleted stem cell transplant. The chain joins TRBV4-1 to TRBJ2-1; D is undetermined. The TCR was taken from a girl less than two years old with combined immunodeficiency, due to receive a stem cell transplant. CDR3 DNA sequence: TGCGCCAGCAGCCAAGATGATGAGCAGTTCTTC. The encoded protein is CASSQDDEQFF.